What follows are 26 T cell receptor beta chains derived from one specimen sequenced in a study of STAT3 mutations in large granular lymphocyte leukemia. Study-level points and caveats: Every T-cell large granular lymphocyte leukemia patient had at least one immunodominant TCR beta clonotype.

Assay: immunoSEQ multiplex PCR; the TCRdb copy retains only in-frame clones and omits some. The top ten clones hold around 48% of a sample with 4,500 to 5,500 clones, 70% to 80% of them seen once. These receptors' antigens are unknown. Source material: PBMCs. These receptors came from a human donor with T large granular lymphocyte leukemia. Some clones in this sample may be carry-over from other donors' samples.

The chain combines TRBV5-4 with TRBJ1-2, with D possibly matching TRBD1 (5 bases). The V gene's germline CDR1 is SGHNT and CDR2 YYREEE (reference sequence). This CDR3 has 14 residues. V lost 6 bases and J lost 4, with 16 bases in between. The CDR3: CASTPSRDPYGYTF. For the CDR3, the DNA is TGTGCCAGCACACCCTCCCGGGACCCCTATGGCTACACCTTC.

The V and J genes are TRBV5-1 and TRBJ2-7; TRBD2 might be the D (5 bases). The CDR3 contains 14 residues. Germline loops: CDR1 SGHRS, CDR2 YFSETQ. V was pared by 6 bases and J by 2 bases, with 15 bases between. CDR3 nucleotide sequence: TGCGCCAGCACCGCGGGTCAAGGAACCTACGAGCAGTACTTC. This codes for CASTAGQGTYEQYF.

This clone was counted only a few times. This rearrangement joins TRBV6-1 to TRBJ1-2, with TRBD1 as a possible D gene (5 bases). The CDR3 consists of 13 residues. Germline CDR1 is MNHNS and CDR2 is SASEGT. Trimming removed 4 bases at V and 7 bases at J, with 13 bases between. CDR3 DNA sequence: TGTGCCAGCAGTGCAGGGTCCTTCGGTGGCTACACCTTC. Its protein is CASSAGSFGGYTF.

The chain links TRBV30 to TRBJ2-7; 12 nucleotides match TRBD1. CDR1 is GTSNPN and CDR2 is SVGIG in the germline V gene (reference sequence). J lost 8 bases, V lost 3 bases, and 11 bases had no gene match. This CDR3 contains 15 residues. CDR3 region: CAWSLGQGAQRKQYF. The CDR3 DNA is TGTGCCTGGAGCTTGGGACAGGGGGCGCAGCGCAAGCAGTACTTC.

The V gene is TRBV29-1, the J gene TRBJ1-1; TRBD1 might be the D (6 bases). Trimming took off 6 bases at V and 6 bases at J, with 17 bases between the two ends. From germline, CDR1 is SQVTM and CDR2 ANQGSEA. The CDR3 consists of 13 residues. In DNA form, the CDR3 reads TGCAGCGTGGTGGGGGGGCCAAGTCCTGAAGCTTTCTTT. Its translation is CSVVGGPSPEAFF.

This chain uses TRBV30 with TRBJ1-1, with 7 bases matching TRBD1. Germline CDR1 is GTSNPN and CDR2 is SVGIG (reference sequence). The CDR3 runs to 14 residues. The V gene end was trimmed by 0 bases and the J gene end by 4 bases; junction bases not matched to a gene: 5. CDR3 sequence: CAWSVDRARTEAFF. The CDR3 bases are TGTGCCTGGAGTGTAGACAGGGCACGCACTGAAGCTTTCTTT.

The rearrangement uses TRBV7-9 and TRBJ2-7, with D unresolved. The V end was cut by 4 bases, the J end by 3 bases, with 7 bases between. CDR3 size: 12 residues. Germline-derived CDR1 and CDR2 are SEHNR and FQNEAQ (reference sequence). The CDR3 coding sequence is TGTGCCAGCAGCTCTGCCAACTACGAGCAGTACTTC. Translating gives CASSSANYEQYF.

The chain combines TRBV14 with TRBJ2-3; D is unresolved. Germline V gene data show CDR1 as SGHDN and CDR2 as FVKESK. The V gene lost 1 base and the J gene lost 4 bases, with 12 bases spanning the gap. CDR3 length: 15 amino acids. In nucleotides, the CDR3 is TGTGCCAGCAGCCAAGTCGTCGGGTGGGCAGATACGCAGTATTTT. Its protein product is CASSQVVGWADTQYF.

The rearrangement joins TRBV18 to TRBJ2-5; 7 bases are a match to TRBD1. J was trimmed by 5 bases and V by 1 base; bases with no gene match: 10. The CDR3 has 16 residues. In germline, CDR1 is KGHSH, CDR2 LQKENI. For the CDR3, the DNA is TGTGCCAGCTCACCACTTGGGACAGCAGATGGGGAGACCCAGTACTTC. This translates into CASSPLGTADGETQYF.

The CDR3 nucleotides read TGCGCCAGCAGCTTCGCAGGGACAGGGGGCGATAACTATGGCTACACCTTC. It yields the protein CASSFAGTGGDNYGYTF. This sequence joins TRBV5-1 and TRBJ1-2; 12 bases align to TRBD1. Unmatched junction bases numbered 6, after V lost 2 bases and J lost 1 base. Germline CDR1 is SGHRS and CDR2 is YFSETQ. The CDR3 contains 17 residues.

This chain links TRBV30 with TRBJ2-7, with D perhaps matching TRBD1 (5 bases). The CDR3 loop spans 14 amino acids. V lost 0 bases and J lost 2, with 11 bases in between. The germline gives CDR1 GTSNPN, CDR2 SVGIG (reference sequence). As DNA, the CDR3 is TGTGCCTGGAGTGTATCCCTGGGGCCCTACGAGCAGTACTTC. It codes for CAWSVSLGPYEQYF.

This clone was found once. The V and J genes are TRBV5-5 and TRBJ1-2, with a tentative D call TRBD1 (5 bases). The CDR3 is made up of 14 amino acids. CDR1 is SGHKS, CDR2 YYEKEE, per germline (reference sequence). V was cut by 2 bases and J by 2 bases, with 10 bases left in between. The CDR3, as DNA: TGTGCCAGCAGCTTACGGGACCTCAACTATGGCTACACCTTC. Its translation is CASSLRDLNYGYTF.

The chain couples TRBV6-5 to TRBJ1-2; no reliable D call. The V and J ends lost 4 bases and 4 bases respectively, with 10 bases between them. The length of the CDR3 is 13 residues. Germline CDR1 MNHEY, CDR2 SVGAGI. The CDR3 DNA sequence: TGTGCCAGCAGTTCGGGGTCTCCCTATGGCTACACCTTC. Its translation: CASSSGSPYGYTF.

In its sample, this clone is medium-sized. This sequence joins TRBV28 and TRBJ1-1; D unclear. Germline V gives CDR1 MDHEN, CDR2 SYDVKM. The CDR3 is 13 amino acids. The V end lost 2 bases, the J end lost 8 bases, and 12 bases lay between the germline ends. The CDR3 coding sequence is TGTGCCAGCAGTTTACGTGGGGAGCCAGAAGCTTTCTTT. Amino acid sequence: CASSLRGEPEAFF.

This sequence joins TRBV6-6 and TRBJ1-2; no definite D call. V shed 6 bases and J shed 9 bases, with 17 bases lying between them. This CDR3 has 13 residues. Germline values: CDR1 MNHNY, CDR2 SVGAGI (reference sequence). The CDR3 DNA sequence: TGTGCCAGCAGCCACCAGGCGTTACCGAGCTACACCTTC. Translation gives CASSHQALPSYTF.

The count of this clone is one. The chain employs TRBV6-6 and TRBJ1-5; D gene ambiguous. This CDR3 has 14 residues. Per germline, CDR1 MNHNY and CDR2 SVGAGI (reference sequence). The V gene lost 2 bases and the J gene lost 3 bases, with 8 bases spanning the gap. The CDR3 here is CASSYLPSNQPQHF. CDR3 coding DNA: TGTGCCAGCAGTTACCTTCCGTCCAATCAGCCCCAGCATTTT.

This clone is medium-sized (0.01 to 0.1%). J is TRBJ1-1 and V is TRBV7-9, with D unresolved. Germline CDR1 is SEHNR and CDR2 is FQNEAQ (reference sequence). CDR3 length equals 14 residues. Trimming stripped 7 bases from V and 1 base from J, with 13 bases between. CDR3 residues: CASIPEAANTEAFF. The CDR3 region has the DNA TGTGCCAGCATCCCCGAGGCGGCGAACACTGAAGCTTTCTTT.

The chain uses TRBV6-5 and TRBJ1-1, with no clear D. V was clipped by 2 bases and J by 4 bases, with 2 bases between them. This CDR3 region has 11 residues. Germline values: CDR1 MNHEY, CDR2 SVGAGI. The CDR3 reads CASSYATEAFF. The CDR3 DNA follows: TGTGCCAGCAGTTACGCCACTGAAGCTTTCTTT.

The chain employs TRBV30 and TRBJ1-1; no firm D call. Trimming stripped 0 bases from V and 6 bases from J, with 5 bases between. This CDR3 region has 11 residues. Germline-derived CDR1 and CDR2 are GTSNPN and SVGIG (reference sequence). Written as DNA, the CDR3 is TGTGCCTGGAGTGTAATGTCTGAAGCTTTCTTT. Amino acids: CAWSVMSEAFF.

The chain carries TRBV5-6 and TRBJ2-7, with 9 bases aligning to TRBD1. Germline lookup yields CDR1 SGHDT and CDR2 YYEEEE. The V gene end was trimmed by 4 bases and the J gene end by 2 bases; junction bases not matched to a gene: 7. The CDR3 is 15 residues long. CDR3 in amino acids: CASSEGDRATYEQYF. In DNA form, the CDR3 reads TGTGCCAGCAGCGAGGGGGACAGGGCCACCTACGAGCAGTACTTC.

A single count supports this clone. In DNA form, the CDR3 reads TGTGCCAGCAAACCGGGACTCGGCACAGATACGCAGTATTTT. This encodes CASKPGLGTDTQYF. The V call is TRBV6-5, the J call TRBJ2-3; a possible D gene is TRBD2 (6 bases). V was clipped by 7 bases and J by 1 base, with 12 bases between them. CDR1 is MNHEY, CDR2 SVGAGI, per germline. The CDR3 consists of 14 residues.

The chain combines TRBV27 with TRBJ1-6, with TRBD1 matching 9 bases. The V segment lost 4 bases and the J segment 8 bases; nucleotides outside the gene matches: 9. This CDR3 contains 16 residues. Per the germline V gene, CDR1 is MNHEY and CDR2 is SMNVEV (reference sequence). In DNA form, the CDR3 reads TGTGCCAGCAGTTCCGGGACAGGGTACCGGGATTCACCCCTCCACTTT. Protein product: CASSSGTGYRDSPLHF.

As for this clone: Relative to the germline gene, one junction end is altered; a read error may explain this. The V gene is TRBV6-1, the J gene TRBJ2-7; 9 nucleotides line up with TRBD1. The CDR3 runs 14 residues. Germline-derived CDR1 and CDR2 are MNHNS and SASEGT. CDR3 protein: CASKITGGSDEQYF. In DNA, the CDR3 is TGTGCCAGCAAGATAACAGGGGGCTCCGACGAGCAGTACTTC.

The chain joins TRBV6-6 to TRBJ2-7; 10 nucleotides agree with TRBD1. J lost 7 bases, V lost 6 bases, and 6 bases had no gene match. Germline CDR1 is MNHNY and CDR2 is SVGAGI (reference sequence). CDR3 size: 13 residues. The CDR3: CASRRQGAGEQYF. Here the CDR3 DNA reads TGTGCCAGCAGGAGACAGGGGGCGGGGGAGCAGTACTTC.

The genes are TRBV30 and TRBJ2-4, with 8 positions matching TRBD1. Per the germline V gene, CDR1 is GTSNPN and CDR2 is SVGIG (reference sequence). CDR3 size: 16 residues. The V segment lost 4 bases and the J segment 1 base; nucleotides outside the gene matches: 9. Written as DNA, the CDR3 is TGTGCCTGGATAGAACAGGGGGTCGGGGCCAAAAACATTCAGTACTTC. It translates to CAWIEQGVGAKNIQYF.

The chain has TRBV30 and TRBJ1-2; 9 bases agree with TRBD1. This CDR3 comprises 18 residues. Germline V CDR1 and CDR2: GTSNPN, SVGIG (reference sequence). With V trimmed by 0 bases and J by 6 bases, 17 bases remained unmatched. CDR3 loop: CAWSVLRTGGARKDGYTF. The CDR3 nucleotides read TGTGCCTGGAGTGTACTAAGAACAGGGGGCGCACGGAAGGATGGCTACACCTTC.